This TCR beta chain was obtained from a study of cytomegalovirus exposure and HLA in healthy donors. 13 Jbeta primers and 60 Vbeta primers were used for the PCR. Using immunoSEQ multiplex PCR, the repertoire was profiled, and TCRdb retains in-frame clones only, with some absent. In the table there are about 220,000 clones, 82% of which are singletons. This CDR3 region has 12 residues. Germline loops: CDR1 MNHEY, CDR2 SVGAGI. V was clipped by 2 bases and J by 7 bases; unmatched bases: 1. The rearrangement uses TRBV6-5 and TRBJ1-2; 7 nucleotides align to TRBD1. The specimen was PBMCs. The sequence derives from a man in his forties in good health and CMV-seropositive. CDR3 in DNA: TGTGCCAGCAGTTACCAGGGGGGTGGCTACACCTTC. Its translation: CASSYQGGGYTF.